Here is one T cell receptor (beta chain) with its context. 5'RACE with constant-segment primers yielded barcoded, UMI-tagged TCR alpha and TCR beta cDNA libraries. A single record per CDR3 protein comes from TCRdb applying MiXCR to the 5' RACE reads. The sample shows 500,000 to 650,000 distinct CDR3 sequences, less than 25% of them seen only once. The record originates from a study of T-cell memory formation after mild COVID-19. Looking at the study overall: TCR clusters were mostly donor specific.

The ends were cut back, 5 bases at V and 4 bases at J, with 23 bases in the middle. The CDR3 length is 17 residues. The germline gives CDR1 SGHVS, CDR2 FQNEAQ. The sample was PBMCs or a T cell subset sorted from them (not recorded which). This TCR came from an adult woman who had mild COVID-19 (a few samples of this study predate the infection). Cell type and time point are not known. This chain uses TRBV7-8 with TRBJ1-1, with D perhaps TRBD1 (5 bases). The CDR3 protein is CASSPYGGREFVTEAFF. For the CDR3, the DNA is TGTGCCAGCAGCCCGTACGGGGGGAGAGAGTTCGTCACTGAAGCTTTCTTT.